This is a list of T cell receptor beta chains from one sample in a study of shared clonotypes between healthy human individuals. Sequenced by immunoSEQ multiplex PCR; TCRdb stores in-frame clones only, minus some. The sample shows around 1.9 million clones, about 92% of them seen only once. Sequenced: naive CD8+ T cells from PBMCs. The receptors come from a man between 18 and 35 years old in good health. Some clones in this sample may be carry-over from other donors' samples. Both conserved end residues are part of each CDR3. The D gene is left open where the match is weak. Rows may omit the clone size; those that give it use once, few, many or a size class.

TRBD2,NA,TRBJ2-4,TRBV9,CASSERASGSWYQGSKNIQYF,TGTGCCAGCAGCGAGAGGGCTAGCGGGAGTTGGTATCAGGGATCCAAAAACATTCAGTACTTC
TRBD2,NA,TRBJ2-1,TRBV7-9,CASSLGLAGALTYNEQFF,TGTGCCAGCAGCTTAGGTCTAGCGGGAGCCCTTACCTACAATGAGCAGTTCTTC
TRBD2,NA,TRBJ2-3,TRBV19,CASSTQREVTDTQYF,TGTGCCAGTAGTACCCAGCGGGAGGTAACAGATACGCAGTATTTT
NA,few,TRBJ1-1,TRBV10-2,CASRRDIGTEAFF,TGCGCCAGCAGGAGAGACATCGGCACTGAAGCTTTCTTT
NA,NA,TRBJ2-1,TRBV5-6,CASSSRGSSYNEQFF,TGTGCCAGCAGCTCTCGGGGGAGCTCCTACAATGAGCAGTTCTTC
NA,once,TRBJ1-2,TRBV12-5,CASGGSYGYTF,TGTGCTAGTGGTGGCAGCTATGGCTACACCTTC
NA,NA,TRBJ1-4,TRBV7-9,CASSLGGMGLSSEKLFF,TGTGCCAGCAGCTTAGGGGGAATGGGATTGTCTTCTGAAAAACTGTTTTTT
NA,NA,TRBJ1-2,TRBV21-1,CASSKEAGVYYGYTF,TGTGCCAGCAGCAAAGAGGCAGGGGTATACTATGGCTACACCTTC
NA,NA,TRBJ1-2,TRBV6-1,CASRGGLGPGYTF,TGTGCCAGCAGGGGGGGTCTGGGGCCCGGCTACACCTTC
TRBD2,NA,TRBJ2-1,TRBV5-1,CASSFGGSSYNEQFF,TGCGCCAGCAGCTTCGGCGGGAGTTCCTACAATGAGCAGTTCTTC
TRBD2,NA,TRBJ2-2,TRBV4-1,CASSLRTSANTGELFF,TGCGCCAGCAGCCTCCGGACTAGCGCGAACACCGGGGAGCTGTTTTTT
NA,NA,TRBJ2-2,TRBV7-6,CASSLEVGLNTGELFF,TGTGCCAGCAGCTTAGAGGTGGGACTGAACACCGGGGAGCTGTTTTTT
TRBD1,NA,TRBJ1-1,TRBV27,CASSFNRDRSNTEAFF,TGTGCCAGCAGTTTCAACCGGGACAGGTCGAACACTGAAGCTTTCTTT
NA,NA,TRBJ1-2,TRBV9,CASSVAPGANYGYTF,TGTGCCAGCAGCGTAGCCCCAGGGGCTAACTATGGCTACACCTTC
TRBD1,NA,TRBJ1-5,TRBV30,CAWSLGQANSNQPQHF,TGTGCCTGGAGTCTCGGACAGGCTAATAGCAATCAGCCCCAGCATTTT
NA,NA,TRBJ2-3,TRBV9,CASSVGTAPSTDTQYF,TGTGCCAGCAGCGTAGGAACGGCTCCAAGCACAGATACGCAGTATTTT
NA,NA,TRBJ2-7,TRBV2,CASSPSYEQYF,TGTGCCAGCAGCCCTTCCTACGAGCAGTACTTC
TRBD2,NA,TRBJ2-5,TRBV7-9,CASSLVPSGGAETQYF,TGTGCCAGCAGCTTAGTCCCTAGCGGTGGGGCTGAGACCCAGTACTTC
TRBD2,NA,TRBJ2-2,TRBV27,CASSFPRDRPGTSGSGGELFF,TGTGCCAGCAGTTTCCCCAGAGACAGGCCCGGGACTAGCGGGAGCGGTGGGGAGCTGTTTTTT
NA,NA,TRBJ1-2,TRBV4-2,CASSQGGENYGYTF,TGTGCCAGCAGCCAAGGGGGGGAAAACTATGGCTACACCTTC
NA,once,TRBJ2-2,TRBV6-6,CASSTGTDNTGELFF,TGTGCCAGCAGTACCGGGACTGATAACACCGGGGAGCTGTTTTTT
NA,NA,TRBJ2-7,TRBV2,CASRETGSSYEQYF,TGTGCCAGTCGTGAGACAGGTAGCTCCTACGAGCAGTACTTC
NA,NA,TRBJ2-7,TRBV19,CASSISIGSYYEQYF,TGTGCCAGTAGTATCTCCATCGGGAGTTACTACGAGCAGTACTTC
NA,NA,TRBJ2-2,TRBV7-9,CASSLGSETGDTGELFF,TGTGCCAGCAGCTTGGGGTCTGAGACAGGCGACACCGGGGAGCTGTTTTTT
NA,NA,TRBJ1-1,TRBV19,CASSIDPGSGAFF,TGTGCCAGTAGTATAGATCCGGGATCGGGTGCTTTCTTT
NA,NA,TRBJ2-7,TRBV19,CASTPAGQYDEQYF,TGTGCCAGTACCCCGGCAGGACAATACGACGAGCAGTACTTC
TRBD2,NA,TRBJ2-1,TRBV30,CASFTLSSGRNNEQFF,TGTGCCTCCTTCACTCTCTCCTCCGGGAGGAACAATGAGCAGTTCTTC
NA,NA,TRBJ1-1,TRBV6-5,CASSYVSNTEAFF,TGTGCCAGCAGTTACGTATCGAACACTGAAGCTTTCTTT
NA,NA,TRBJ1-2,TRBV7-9,CASTRTGGINYGYTF,TGTGCCAGCACGCGAACGGGGGGGATTAACTATGGCTACACCTTC
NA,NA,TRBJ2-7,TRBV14,CASSQEGGTYEQYF,TGTGCCAGCAGCCAAGAGGGCGGAACCTACGAGCAGTACTTC
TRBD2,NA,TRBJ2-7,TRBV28,CASSFGGGYEQYF,TGTGCCAGCAGTTTTGGGGGAGGGTACGAGCAGTACTTC
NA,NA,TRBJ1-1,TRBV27,CASSPTYYPGQWNTEAFF,TGTGCCAGCAGTCCTACCTACTACCCGGGACAATGGAACACTGAAGCTTTCTTT
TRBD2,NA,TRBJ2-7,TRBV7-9,CASSPGLAGTYEQYF,TGTGCCAGCAGCCCCGGACTAGCGGGAACCTACGAGCAGTACTTC
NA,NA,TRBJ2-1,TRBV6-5,CASSYGYMNEQFF,TGTGCCAGCAGTTATGGGTACATGAATGAGCAGTTCTTC
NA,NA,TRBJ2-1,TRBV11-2,CASSLVTRLKGPYNEQFF,TGTGCCAGCAGCTTAGTTACTAGGCTGAAGGGACCCTACAATGAGCAGTTCTTC